This T cell receptor (beta chain) was retrieved from a study of T cell responses to AZD1222 COVID-19 vaccine (dated by TCRdb to 2020 to 2022). For the study in its entirety: A total of more than 230 trial participants underwent TCR sequencing, of whom roughly 210 had received two doses of AZD1222 and some 25 had received two doses of the MenACWY control vaccine. Trial participants were enrolled into age subgroups of 18-55, 56-69 and 70-plus years, which contained 148, 28 and 57 TCR-sequenced participants, respectively. Results and caveats for the whole study, not just this receptor: A significant rise in spike-specific TCR breadth and depth was observed after two AZD1222 doses relative to day 0 and relative to MenACWY recipients. Nearly half of unique spike-specific TCRs reportedly recognized epitopes outside regions mutated in the B.1.351 and B.1.1.7 variants. Because no day 14 peak-response samples were available, repertoires were characterized only after the peak T cell response. Conclusions about previously exposed vaccinees are limited, since just a handful of AZD1222 recipients were seropositive for SARS-CoV-2 at baseline. Participants were mostly white British, with more females than males. The authors suggested clonal diversity may have been underestimated. The 56-69-year group was small, and its depth increase did not reach significance, likely because of low power. CD4 TCRs associated with the vaccine covered the entire spike protein, and the dominant responses were in regions 160-218 and 743-854.

The CDR3 regions of human TCRbeta chains were analyzed by immunosequencing. Per the source publication's procedure: Repertoire TCRs were matched against a reference library of SARS-CoV-2-specific TCRs generated with the MIRA antigen-specificity platform. Breadth was defined as the fraction of unique TCRs that were SARS-CoV-2-associated, and depth was defined as the fraction of total T cells that were SARS-CoV-2-associated. Using the MIRA data, each spike-specific TCR was mapped to the spike region that the TCR reacts to and placed in a CD4 or CD8 class. Log10-transformed breadth and depth values were compared by one-way ANOVA with Sidak's multiple comparisons tests. The clones in this table, taken by TCRdb from immuneACCESS, are in-frame only. Not every clone is retained; where verified, under half of the shortfall comes from an unresolved V gene, and the cause of the rest is unknown. The DNA gave D and trimming, while V, J and clone size come from that table. Within this sample are fewer than 180,000 clones, with around 90% of them counted one time only. The ten top clones hold under 4% of the sample.

As to this clone: Its antigen specificity is not known. There are no base qualities to consult, and no much larger clone falls within one base.

The sample's time point label, in plain terms: about 28 days (+/-7) after the second vaccine dose. Because spike-specific TCR depth and breadth did not differ between the two schedules, AZD1222 recipients who got a second dose at roughly 4 weeks were pooled with those who got a second dose at roughly 12 weeks. The vaccinee samples were drawn from two UK trials, COV001 and COV002, one of which was a single-blind randomized controlled phase 2/3 trial testing AZD1222 (ChAdOx1 nCoV-19) in healthy adults. For TCRbeta chain sequencing, PBMC samples from trial participants were taken at day 0 and at day 28 after the second dose. Deletion took 5 bases off V and 6 bases off J, with a span of 14 bases between the germline ends. From the germline V gene, CDR1 is MNHEY and CDR2 is SVGAGI. There are 15 amino acids in the CDR3, from cysteine to phenylalanine inclusive. The entry retains the CDR3 DNA only, 45 bases that are in frame from base 1.

The input for sequencing was peripheral blood, taken 28 days after the second AZD1222 dose. The rearranged chain carries TRBV6-5 and TRBJ1-6; perhaps TRBD1 is the D gene, with 6 bases matching. This clonotype was obtained from an adult who received the AZD1222 COVID-19 vaccine. The DNA sequence is as follows: TGTGCCAGCAGTCCCCCGGGGGCGGGTAATTCACCCCTCCACTTT. It translates to CASSPPGAGNSPLHF.